This is a list of T cell receptor beta chains from one sample in a study of CD8+ T cells in alopecia areata. Assay used: immunoSEQ multiplex PCR; TCRdb lists only in-frame clones, some missing. This sample has roughly 190,000 clones, with 45% to 75% found just once. The material sequenced was CD4+ T cells sorted from blood, taken at week 4, from a patient treated with tofacitinib. These receptors originate from a human donor with alopecia areata. The CDR3 runs from the conserved cysteine through the conserved F or W. The D gene is left open where the match is weak. Clone sizes are given selectively: once, few, many, or a class where the clone is expanded.

d_call: NA; clone_size: few; cdr3_length: 14; v_call: TRBV9; j_call: TRBJ2-2; cdr3_nt: TGTGCCAGCAGCGTAGGCGAGCCCACCGGGGAGCTGTTTTTT; cdr3_aa: CASSVGEPTGELFF
d_call: TRBD2; clone_size: NA; cdr3_length: 16; v_call: TRBV9; j_call: TRBJ2-5; cdr3_nt: TGTGCCAGCAGCGGTTGGACTAGCGGAGACCTGGAGACCCAGTACTTC; cdr3_aa: CASSGWTSGDLETQYF
d_call: NA; clone_size: NA; cdr3_length: 16; v_call: TRBV30; j_call: TRBJ1-5; cdr3_nt: TGTGCCTGGAGTGTTCCCTTTCTACATAGCAATCAGCCCCAGCATTTT; cdr3_aa: CAWSVPFLHSNQPQHF
d_call: NA; clone_size: few; cdr3_length: 12; v_call: TRBV28; j_call: TRBJ1-5; cdr3_nt: TGTGCCAGCGGAGGGGGAAATCAGCCCCAGCATTTT; cdr3_aa: CASGGGNQPQHF
d_call: TRBD2; clone_size: few; cdr3_length: 13; v_call: TRBV19; j_call: TRBJ2-7; cdr3_nt: TGTGCCACCCAGCGGGGGGTCTCCTACGAGCAGTACTTC; cdr3_aa: CATQRGVSYEQYF
d_call: TRBD1; clone_size: few; cdr3_length: 15; v_call: TRBV29-1; j_call: TRBJ2-6; cdr3_nt: TGCAGCGTGCAGGGGGCAAAGGCCGGGGCCAACGTCCTGACTTTC; cdr3_aa: CSVQGAKAGANVLTF
d_call: NA; clone_size: NA; cdr3_length: 14; v_call: TRBV6-5; j_call: TRBJ1-3; cdr3_nt: TGTGCCAGCAGTCCGTACAGGGTTGGAAACACCATATATTTT; cdr3_aa: CASSPYRVGNTIYF
d_call: NA; clone_size: few; cdr3_length: 13; v_call: TRBV4-2; j_call: TRBJ1-2; cdr3_nt: TGTGCCAGCAGCCACGCGGGTCAGGGTGGCTACACCTTC; cdr3_aa: CASSHAGQGGYTF
d_call: TRBD2; clone_size: NA; cdr3_length: 13; v_call: TRBV29-1; j_call: TRBJ2-5; cdr3_nt: TGCAGCGTAGGACTAGCGATGAGAGAGACCCAGTACTTC; cdr3_aa: CSVGLAMRETQYF
d_call: TRBD2; clone_size: few; cdr3_length: 13; v_call: TRBV29-1; j_call: TRBJ2-7; cdr3_nt: TGCAGCGCCCGAAGCGGGAGGGGCTACGAGCAGTACTTC; cdr3_aa: CSARSGRGYEQYF
d_call: NA; clone_size: NA; cdr3_length: 15; v_call: TRBV6-5; j_call: TRBJ1-2; cdr3_nt: TGTGCCAGCAGTTACGGCAATGCGGGGGGACGAGGCTACACCTTC; cdr3_aa: CASSYGNAGGRGYTF
d_call: NA; clone_size: few; cdr3_length: 12; v_call: TRBV29-1; j_call: TRBJ2-7; cdr3_nt: NA; cdr3_aa: CSVTRRAGEQYF